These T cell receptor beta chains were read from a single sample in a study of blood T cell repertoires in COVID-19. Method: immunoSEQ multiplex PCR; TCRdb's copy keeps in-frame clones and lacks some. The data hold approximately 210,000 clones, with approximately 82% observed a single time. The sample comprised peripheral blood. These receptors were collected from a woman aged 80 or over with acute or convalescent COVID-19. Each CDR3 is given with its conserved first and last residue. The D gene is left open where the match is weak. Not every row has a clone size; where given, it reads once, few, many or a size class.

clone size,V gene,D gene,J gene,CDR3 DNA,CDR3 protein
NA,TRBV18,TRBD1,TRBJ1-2,TGTGCCAGCTCACCGGGACAGGGGGAAAACTATGGCTACACCTTC,CASSPGQGENYGYTF
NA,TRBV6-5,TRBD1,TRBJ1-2,TGTGCCAGCAGTTACTCTAGGGGACAGTCTAACTATGGCTACACCTTC,CASSYSRGQSNYGYTF
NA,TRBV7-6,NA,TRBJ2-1,TGTGCCAGCAGCCATAGTCCGGGCCGAGGGGGCAATGAGCAGTTCTTC,CASSHSPGRGGNEQFF
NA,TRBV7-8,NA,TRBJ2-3,TGTGCCAGCAGGGAAGGGGCTATCACAGATACGCAGTATTTT,CASREGAITDTQYF
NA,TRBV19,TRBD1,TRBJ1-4,TGTGCCAGTAGACCGGGACAGGGTAACGAAAAACTGTTTTTT,CASRPGQGNEKLFF
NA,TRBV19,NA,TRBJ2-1,TGTGCCAGTAGGAAGGAGACAGAATACAATGAGCAGTTCTTC,CASRKETEYNEQFF
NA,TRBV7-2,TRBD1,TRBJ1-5,TGTGCCAGCAGCTCGGACAGGCTTAGGAATCAGCCCCAGCATTTT,CASSSDRLRNQPQHF
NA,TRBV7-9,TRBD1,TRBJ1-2,TGTGCCAGCAGCCCGGACAGGGGCCATGGCTACACCTTC,CASSPDRGHGYTF
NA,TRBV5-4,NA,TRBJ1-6,TGTGCCTTCTCGTCGGAGTTTAATTCACCCCTCCACTTT,CAFSSEFNSPLHF
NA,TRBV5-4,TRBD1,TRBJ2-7,TGTGCCAGCAGCTCGAAGGGACAGGGGATCCCCTACGAGCAGTACTTC,CASSSKGQGIPYEQYF
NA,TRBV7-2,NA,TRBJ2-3,TGTGCCAGCAGCTTAGTCGGCGGGCGCCCTTCGGATACGCAGTATTTT,CASSLVGGRPSDTQYF
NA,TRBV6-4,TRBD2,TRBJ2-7,TGTGCCAGCACCCCGGCCCCCCCGACTAGCGGGAGCTCCTACGAGCAGTACTTC,CASTPAPPTSGSSYEQYF
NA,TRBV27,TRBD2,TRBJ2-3,TGTGCCAGCAGTCCTTCCCCCGGGGGGGCGGATACGCAGTATTTT,CASSPSPGGADTQYF
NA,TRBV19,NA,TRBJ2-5,TGTGCCAGTAGTAACGGAGGGCATATGAAGACCCAGTACTTC,CASSNGGHMKTQYF
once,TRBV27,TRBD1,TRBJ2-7,TGTGCCAGCAGCTCCCGCTGGGGACAGGGGCCCTACGAGCAGTACTTC,CASSSRWGQGPYEQYF
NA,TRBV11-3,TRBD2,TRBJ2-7,TGTGCCAGCAGCCCGGGGACTAGCGGCGAGCAGTACTTC,CASSPGTSGEQYF
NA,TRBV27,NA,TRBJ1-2,TGTGCCAGCAGTTCCATGGGGGGAGCGCCTAGTGGGGGCTACACCTTC,CASSSMGGAPSGGYTF